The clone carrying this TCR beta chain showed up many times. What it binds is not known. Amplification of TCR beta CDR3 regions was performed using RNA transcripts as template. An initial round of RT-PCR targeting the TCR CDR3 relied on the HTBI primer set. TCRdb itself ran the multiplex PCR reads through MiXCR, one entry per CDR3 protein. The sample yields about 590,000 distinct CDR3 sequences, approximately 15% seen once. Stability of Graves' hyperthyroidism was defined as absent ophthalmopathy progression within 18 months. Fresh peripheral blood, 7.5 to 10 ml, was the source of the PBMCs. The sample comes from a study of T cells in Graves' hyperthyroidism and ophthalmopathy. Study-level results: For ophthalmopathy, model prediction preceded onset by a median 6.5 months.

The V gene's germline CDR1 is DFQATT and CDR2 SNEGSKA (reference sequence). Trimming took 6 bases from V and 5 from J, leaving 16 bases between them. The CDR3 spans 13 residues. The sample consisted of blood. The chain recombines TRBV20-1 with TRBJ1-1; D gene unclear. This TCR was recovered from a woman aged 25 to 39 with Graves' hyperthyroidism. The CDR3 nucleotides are TGCAGTGCCCAGCCCCGGGATGAGACTGAAGCTTTCTTT. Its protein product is CSAQPRDETEAFF.